This section outlines one T cell receptor (beta chain) sequence together with its context. The table came from immunoSEQ multiplex PCR; TCRdb's copy has only in-frame clones and leaves some out. The sample lists over 100,000 clones; 92% were seen once. The data were obtained in a study of control samples from healthy donors and cancer patients. Sequencing input: blood. The sequence came from a woman aged 18-29 years in good health.

CDR3: CATQHRGGRNNQPQHF. In DNA form, the CDR3 reads TGCGCCACCCAACACAGGGGGGGGAGGAACAATCAGCCCCAGCATTTT. V usage is TRBV10-1 and J usage is TRBJ1-5; 8 positions agree with TRBD1. Trimming took 10 bases from V and 3 from J; bases not matched to a gene: 14. The CDR3 totals 16 residues. Germline values: CDR1 WNHNN, CDR2 SYGVQD (reference sequence).